What follows is one T cell receptor (beta chain) and its context. The source of the sample is a study of T-cell reconstitution after alpha-beta-depleted transplantation in children. Germline CDR1 reads LNHNV; CDR2 reads YYDKDF (reference sequence). The CDR3 covers 13 residues. Unmatched junction bases numbered 5, after V lost 5 bases and J lost 5 bases. Molecular barcoding with unique molecular identifiers was used for the TCRbeta library. TCRdb redid the calling of the PCR reads with MiXCR, one entry per CDR3 protein. Here the sample spans about 440,000 distinct CDR3 sequences, over 40% being singletons.

The sequence was collected from a girl under 10 years old with aplastic anemia, due to receive a stem cell transplant. This material consisted of PBMCs, taken before TCRalphabeta/CD19-depleted stem cell transplant. V and J are TRBV15 and TRBJ2-7; TRBD2 matches at 8 bases. In DNA, the CDR3 is TGTGCCACCAGCCTGGCGGGGGGCCACGAGCAGTACTTC. This codes for CATSLAGGHEQYF.